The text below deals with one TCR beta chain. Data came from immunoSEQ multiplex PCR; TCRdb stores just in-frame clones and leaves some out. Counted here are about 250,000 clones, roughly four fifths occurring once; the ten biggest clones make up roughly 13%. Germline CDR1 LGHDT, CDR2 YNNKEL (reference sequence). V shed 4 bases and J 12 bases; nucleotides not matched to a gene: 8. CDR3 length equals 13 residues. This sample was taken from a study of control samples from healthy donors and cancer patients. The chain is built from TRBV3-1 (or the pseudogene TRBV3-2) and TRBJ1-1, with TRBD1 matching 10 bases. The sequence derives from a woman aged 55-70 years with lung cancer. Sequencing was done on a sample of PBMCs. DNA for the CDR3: TGTGCCAGCAGCCCAGACAGGGGGCTCAGGTCTTTCTTT. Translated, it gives CASSPDRGLRSFF.